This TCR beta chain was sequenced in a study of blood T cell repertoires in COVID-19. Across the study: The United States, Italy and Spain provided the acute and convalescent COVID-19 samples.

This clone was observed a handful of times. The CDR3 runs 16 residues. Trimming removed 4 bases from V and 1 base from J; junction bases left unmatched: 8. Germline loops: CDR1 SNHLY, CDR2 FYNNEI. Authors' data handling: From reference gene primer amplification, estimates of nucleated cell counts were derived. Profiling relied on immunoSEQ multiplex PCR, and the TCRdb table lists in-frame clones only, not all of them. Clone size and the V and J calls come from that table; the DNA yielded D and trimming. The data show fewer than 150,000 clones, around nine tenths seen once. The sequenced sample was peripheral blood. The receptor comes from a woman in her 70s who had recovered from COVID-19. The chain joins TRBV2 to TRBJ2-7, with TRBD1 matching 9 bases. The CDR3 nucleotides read TGTGCCAGCAGTGTCTTCGGACAGGGGTATTCCTACGAGCAGTACTTC. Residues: CASSVFGQGYSYEQYF.